The rows below give T cell receptor beta chains drawn from one sample of a study of tumor-infiltrating lymphocytes in localized non-small cell lung cancer. Clones were sequenced by immunoSEQ multiplex PCR, and TCRdb holds only the in-frame ones, with some missing. The sample has about 12,000 clones, about 76% seen once. The sample consisted of uninvolved lung tissue not adjacent to the tumor. These receptors all stem from a human donor with non-small cell lung cancer. CDR3s leave out the opening cysteine and the closing phenylalanine or tryptophan. Clone size, where shown, is once, few, many, or a class for clones that have expanded.

j_gene: TRBJ1-1; abundance: .; v_gene: TRBV5-6; CDR3aa: ASSLQGRTEAF
j_gene: TRBJ2-5; abundance: .; v_gene: TRBV5-4; CDR3aa: ASSADSAETQY
j_gene: TRBJ2-5; abundance: .; v_gene: TRBV9; CDR3aa: ASSVGPNTAQETQY
j_gene: TRBJ1-4; abundance: .; v_gene: TRBV5-1; CDR3aa: ASRNEGTVGEKLF
j_gene: TRBJ2-7; abundance: .; v_gene: TRBV11-2; CDR3aa: ASSPTRGSLYEQY
j_gene: TRBJ2-5; abundance: once; v_gene: TRBV7-2; CDR3aa: ASSPRAVETQY
j_gene: TRBJ2-3; abundance: .; v_gene: TRBV5-1; CDR3aa: ASGTSGAPTDTQY
j_gene: TRBJ2-5; abundance: .; v_gene: TRBV6-6; CDR3aa: ASNPSGQQETQY
j_gene: TRBJ1-1; abundance: few; v_gene: TRBV30; CDR3aa: AGRKGSLRDTEAF
j_gene: TRBJ1-6; abundance: .; v_gene: TRBV28; CDR3aa: ASSSGFNSSPLH
j_gene: TRBJ1-4; abundance: few; v_gene: TRBV5-1; CDR3aa: ASSPDTGTVNEKLF
j_gene: TRBJ2-7; abundance: .; v_gene: TRBV19; CDR3aa: ASSGNSGYEQY
j_gene: TRBJ2-7; abundance: .; v_gene: TRBV19; CDR3aa: ASSSGPHEQY
j_gene: TRBJ1-1; abundance: .; v_gene: TRBV7-8; CDR3aa: ASSLTKKYLGNGGLNTEAF
j_gene: TRBJ1-2; abundance: large; v_gene: TRBV19; CDR3aa: ASSWAGVGYGYT
j_gene: TRBJ1-5; abundance: .; v_gene: TRBV6-5; CDR3aa: ASSSSGQGNQPQH
j_gene: TRBJ1-2; abundance: few; v_gene: TRBV4-2; CDR3aa: ASSPRTANYGYT
j_gene: TRBJ1-1; abundance: .; v_gene: TRBV6-6; CDR3aa: ASTPQELNTEAF
j_gene: TRBJ2-5; abundance: .; v_gene: TRBV5-1; CDR3aa: ASSPGGAGETQY
j_gene: TRBJ2-5; abundance: .; v_gene: TRBV11-2; CDR3aa: ASSLAPVPRGIGETQY
j_gene: TRBJ1-1; abundance: few; v_gene: TRBV2; CDR3aa: ASRADRGGTEAF
j_gene: TRBJ1-5; abundance: .; v_gene: TRBV19; CDR3aa: ASSPRTRYSNQPQH
j_gene: TRBJ2-6; abundance: .; v_gene: TRBV5-4; CDR3aa: ASSLGVSGANVLT
j_gene: TRBJ1-4; abundance: .; v_gene: TRBV4-2; CDR3aa: ASSQASTSTNEKLF
j_gene: TRBJ2-7; abundance: once; v_gene: TRBV11-2; CDR3aa: ASTLRGGSSYEQY
j_gene: TRBJ2-5; abundance: .; v_gene: TRBV5-4; CDR3aa: ASSPRTVEETQY
j_gene: TRBJ2-7; abundance: once; v_gene: TRBV10-1; CDR3aa: ASSESGYEQY
j_gene: TRBJ2-1; abundance: .; v_gene: TRBV10-1; CDR3aa: ASSEYGQAAYNEQF
j_gene: TRBJ1-4; abundance: .; v_gene: TRBV28; CDR3aa: ASSGIPGRNEKLF
j_gene: TRBJ1-2; abundance: once; v_gene: TRBV15; CDR3aa: ATSGVQWGENGYT
j_gene: TRBJ1-5; abundance: .; v_gene: TRBV4-1; CDR3aa: ASRGRGAEPQH
j_gene: TRBJ2-2; abundance: .; v_gene: TRBV4-1; CDR3aa: ASSHQGTGELF
j_gene: TRBJ2-1; abundance: .; v_gene: TRBV29-1; CDR3aa: SVEVAGASGSNEQF
j_gene: TRBJ1-3; abundance: .; v_gene: TRBV7-2; CDR3aa: ASSWSSVPQNTIY
j_gene: TRBJ2-5; abundance: .; v_gene: TRBV11-2; CDR3aa: ASSLGGQLETQY
j_gene: TRBJ2-7; abundance: .; v_gene: TRBV19; CDR3aa: ASSRLGTSYEQY
j_gene: TRBJ2-3; abundance: .; v_gene: TRBV6-4; CDR3aa: ASSDREMGTQY
j_gene: TRBJ2-1; abundance: few; v_gene: TRBV20-1; CDR3aa: SALSPGLV
j_gene: TRBJ2-6; abundance: .; v_gene: TRBV29-1; CDR3aa: SVVSGANVLT
j_gene: TRBJ1-2; abundance: medium-sized; v_gene: TRBV7-9; CDR3aa: ASSLDRQGAWGYT
j_gene: TRBJ2-3; abundance: .; v_gene: TRBV19; CDR3aa: ASSTARGSGDTQY
j_gene: TRBJ1-6; abundance: .; v_gene: TRBV4-1; CDR3aa: ASSRSGTENSPLH
j_gene: TRBJ1-1; abundance: few; v_gene: TRBV6-6; CDR3aa: ASSRPRTEAF
j_gene: TRBJ1-2; abundance: .; v_gene: TRBV28; CDR3aa: ASSLTVRGYT
j_gene: TRBJ1-2; abundance: .; v_gene: TRBV6-5; CDR3aa: ASRGTNYGYT
j_gene: TRBJ2-6; abundance: .; v_gene: TRBV7-3; CDR3aa: ASSFSSSGANVLT
j_gene: TRBJ1-2; abundance: .; v_gene: TRBV11-2; CDR3aa: ASSLGPGNYGYT
j_gene: TRBJ1-2; abundance: .; v_gene: TRBV6-6; CDR3aa: ASTLGAGSYGYT
j_gene: TRBJ2-3; abundance: few; v_gene: TRBV7-8; CDR3aa: ASSLRDPGTSTDTQY
j_gene: TRBJ1-4; abundance: .; v_gene: TRBV6-6; CDR3aa: ASLRGRVGTNEKLF
j_gene: TRBJ2-7; abundance: .; v_gene: TRBV7-3; CDR3aa: ASSAGLELEQY
j_gene: TRBJ1-2; abundance: .; v_gene: TRBV5-1; CDR3aa: ASSPGQVQGYT